Included here is one T cell receptor (beta chain) sequence, with context. Antigen unknown. The CDR3 runs 16 residues. Germline trimming cut 0 bases from V and 8 bases from J; bases unmatched to any gene: 4. CDR1 and CDR2 (germline): SGHTA, FQGTGA. Assay: immunoSEQ multiplex PCR; the TCRdb copy retains only in-frame clones and omits some. Found here are roughly 150,000 clones, about 93% of them singletons; the top ten hold 1.5% to 1.9%. These data come from a study of CD4+ T cells in melanoma. Overall study results and limits: In melanoma, neoantigen-specific CD4+ T cells reportedly differed in differentiation state. CD8+ T cell, macrophage and B cell function reportedly correlated with neoantigen-specific CD4+ T cells.

The rearrangement links TRBV7-3 to TRBJ2-1; 13 nucleotides align to TRBD2. This TCR was sampled from a human donor with melanoma. This chain's CDR3 is CASSLTGTSGAYEQFF. In nucleotides, the CDR3 is TGTGCCAGCAGCTTAACGGGGACTAGCGGGGCCTATGAGCAGTTCTTC.